This T cell receptor (beta chain) originates from a study of CD8 T cells in ankylosing spondylitis. Study observations and caveats: Some of the motif variants had earlier been found in reactive arthritis patients' fluid and blood. There was reportedly significant enrichment of clones that were disease-linked in matched ankylosing spondylitis synovial fluid.

Each TCR beta library was made by quantitative 5'-RACE that incorporated molecular barcodes. TCRdb reprocessed the 5' RACE reads with MiXCR, giving one entry per CDR3 protein. The sample records roughly 180,000 distinct CDR3 sequences, 9.8% being singletons. In its sample, this clonotype was seen a few times. The antigen is undetermined. This CDR3 spans 14 amino acids. Germline-derived CDR1 and CDR2 are MDHEN and SYDVKM. V was pared by 4 bases and J by 7 bases, with 14 bases between. The gene calls are TRBV28 and TRBJ1-5, with a weak D call TRBD1 (6 bases). Specimen: blood, either unsorted or a sorted T cell fraction (not recorded which). This TCR came from a female donor with ankylosing spondylitis or in good health (not recorded which). The CDR3 is CASSSQGLGQPQHF. Written as DNA, the CDR3 is TGTGCCAGCAGTTCACAGGGATTGGGACAGCCCCAGCATTTT.